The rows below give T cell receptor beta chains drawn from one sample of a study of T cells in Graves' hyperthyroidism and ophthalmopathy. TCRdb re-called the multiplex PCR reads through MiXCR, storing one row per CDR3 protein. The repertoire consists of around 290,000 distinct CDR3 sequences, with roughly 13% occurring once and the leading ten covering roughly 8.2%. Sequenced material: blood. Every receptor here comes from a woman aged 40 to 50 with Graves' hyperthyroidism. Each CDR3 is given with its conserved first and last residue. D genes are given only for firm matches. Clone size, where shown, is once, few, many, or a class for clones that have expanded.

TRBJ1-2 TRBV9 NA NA CASSVDHRDAYGYTF TGTGCCAGCAGCGTAGATCACAGGGATGCCTATGGCTACACCTTC
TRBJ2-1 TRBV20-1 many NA CSARGIGLDNNEQFF TGCAGTGCTAGGGGAATAGGGCTAGATAACAATGAGCAGTTCTTC
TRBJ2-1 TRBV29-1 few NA CSVPETRGGGNEQFF TGCAGCGTTCCTGAAACAAGGGGGGGGGGCAATGAGCAGTTCTTC
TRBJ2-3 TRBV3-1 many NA CASSFSADTQYF TGTGCCAGCAGCTTTTCCGCAGATACGCAGTATTTT
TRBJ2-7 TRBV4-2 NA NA CASSQEWDSYEQYF TGTGCCAGCAGCCAAGAATGGGATTCCTACGAGCAGTACTTC
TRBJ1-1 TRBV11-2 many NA CASSFSQSNTEAFF TGTGCCAGCAGCTTTTCCCAATCGAACACTGAAGCTTTCTTT
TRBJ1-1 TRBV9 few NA CASSVAPMGAGPGEAFF TGTGCCAGCAGCGTAGCGCCGATGGGTGCGGGCCCAGGTGAAGCTTTCTTT
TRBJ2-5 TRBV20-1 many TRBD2 CSARLSGRADETQYF TGCAGTGCTAGGCTTAGCGGGAGGGCCGATGAGACCCAGTACTTC
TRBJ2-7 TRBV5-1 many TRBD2 CASSPGLAGVSEQYF TGCGCCAGCAGCCCCGGACTAGCGGGAGTCTCCGAGCAGTACTTC
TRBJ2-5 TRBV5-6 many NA CASSFRHQETQYF TGTGCCAGCAGCTTCCGACACCAAGAGACCCAGTACTTC
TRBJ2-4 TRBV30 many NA CAWSGGRAAKNIQYF TGTGCCTGGAGTGGGGGCAGGGCAGCCAAAAACATTCAGTACTTC
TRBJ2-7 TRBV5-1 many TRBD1 CASSQGQGPYEQYF TGCGCCAGCAGCCAAGGACAGGGTCCCTACGAGCAGTACTTC
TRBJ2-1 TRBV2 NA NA CASSEAYIEQFF TGTGCCAGCAGTGAAGCTTATATCGAGCAGTTCTTC
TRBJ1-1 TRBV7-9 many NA CASSLAPVSTEAFF TGTGCCAGCAGCTTGGCGCCGGTATCCACTGAAGCTTTCTTT
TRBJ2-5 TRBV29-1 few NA CSVAYWGAGETQYF TGCAGCGTTGCATATTGGGGGGCGGGAGAGACCCAGTACTTC
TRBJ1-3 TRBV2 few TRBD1 CASGAQGACGNTIYF TGTGCCAGCGGCGCACAGGGGGCCTGTGGAAACACCATATATTTT
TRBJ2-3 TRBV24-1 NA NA CATSDPTDTQYF TGTGCCACCAGTGACCCCACAGATACGCAGTATTTT
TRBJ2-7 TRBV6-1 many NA CASSRRRPGFYEQYF TGTGCCAGCAGTCGACGGAGGCCAGGTTTCTACGAGCAGTACTTC
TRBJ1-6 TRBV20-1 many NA CSARDQGQGGSPLHF TGCAGTGCTAGAGATCAAGGGCAGGGAGGCTCACCCCTCCACTTT
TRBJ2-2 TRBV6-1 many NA CASRHATRELFF TGTGCCAGCAGGCACGCGACCCGGGAGCTGTTTTTT
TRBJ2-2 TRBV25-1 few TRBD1 CASSEFEGQGAVTGELFF TGTGCCAGCAGTGAGTTCGAGGGACAGGGGGCCGTCACCGGGGAGCTGTTTTTT
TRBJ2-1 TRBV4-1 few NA CASSQNDGNSYNEQFF TGCGCCAGCAGCCAAAACGACGGTAACTCCTACAATGAGCAGTTCTTC
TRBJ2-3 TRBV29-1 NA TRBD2 CSAGTSGRDTQYF TGCAGCGCCGGGACTAGCGGGAGAGATACGCAGTATTTT